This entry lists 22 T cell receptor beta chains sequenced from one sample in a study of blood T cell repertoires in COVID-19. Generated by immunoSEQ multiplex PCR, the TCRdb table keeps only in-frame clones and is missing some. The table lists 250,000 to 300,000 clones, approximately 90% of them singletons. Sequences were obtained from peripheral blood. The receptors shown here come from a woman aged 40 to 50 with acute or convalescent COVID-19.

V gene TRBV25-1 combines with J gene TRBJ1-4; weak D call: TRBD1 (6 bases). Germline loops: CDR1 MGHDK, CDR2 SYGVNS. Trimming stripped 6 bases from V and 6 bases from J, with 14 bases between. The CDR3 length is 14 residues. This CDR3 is CASSSDRPHEKLFF. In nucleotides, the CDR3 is TGTGCCAGCAGCTCAGACAGGCCCCATGAAAAACTGTTTTTT.

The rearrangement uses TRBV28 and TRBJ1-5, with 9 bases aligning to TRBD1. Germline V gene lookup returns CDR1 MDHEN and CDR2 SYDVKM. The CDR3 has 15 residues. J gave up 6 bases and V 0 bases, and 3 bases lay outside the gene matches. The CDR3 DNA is TGTGCCAGCAGTTTATGGGGACAGGGCGGTCAGCCCCAGCATTTT. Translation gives CASSLWGQGGQPQHF.

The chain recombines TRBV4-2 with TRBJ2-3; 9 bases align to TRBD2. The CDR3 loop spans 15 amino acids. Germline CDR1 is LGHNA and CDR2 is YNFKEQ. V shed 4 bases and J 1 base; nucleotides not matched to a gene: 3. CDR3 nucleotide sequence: TGTGCCAGCAGCCTCATAGCGGGAGGCACAGATACGCAGTATTTT. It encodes CASSLIAGGTDTQYF.

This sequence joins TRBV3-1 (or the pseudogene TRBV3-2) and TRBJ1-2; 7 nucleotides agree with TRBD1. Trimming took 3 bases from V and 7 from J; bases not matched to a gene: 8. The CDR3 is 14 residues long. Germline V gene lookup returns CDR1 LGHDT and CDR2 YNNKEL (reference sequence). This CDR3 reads CASSQGQRVGGYTF. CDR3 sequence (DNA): TGTGCCAGCAGCCAGGGACAGCGGGTGGGTGGCTACACCTTC.

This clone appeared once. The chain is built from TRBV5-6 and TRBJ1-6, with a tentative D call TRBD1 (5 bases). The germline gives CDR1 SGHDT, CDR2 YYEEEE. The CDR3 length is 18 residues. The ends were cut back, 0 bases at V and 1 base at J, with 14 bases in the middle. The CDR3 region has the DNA TGTGCCAGCAGCTTGGGACGCAGGGTAACTTCCTATAATTCACCCCTCCACTTT. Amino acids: CASSLGRRVTSYNSPLHF.

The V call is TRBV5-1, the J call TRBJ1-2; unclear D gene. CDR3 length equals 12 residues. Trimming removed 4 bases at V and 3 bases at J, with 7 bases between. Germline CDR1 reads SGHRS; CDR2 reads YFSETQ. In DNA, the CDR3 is TGCGCCAGCAGCCCCACGGACTATGGCTACACCTTC. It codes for CASSPTDYGYTF.

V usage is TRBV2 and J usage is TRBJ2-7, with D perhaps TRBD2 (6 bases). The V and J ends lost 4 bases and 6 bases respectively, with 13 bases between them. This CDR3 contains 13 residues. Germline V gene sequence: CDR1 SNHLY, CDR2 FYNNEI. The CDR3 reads CASSGQVGSEQYV. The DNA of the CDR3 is TGTGCCAGCAGTGGGCAGGTCGGGAGCGAGCAGTACGTC.

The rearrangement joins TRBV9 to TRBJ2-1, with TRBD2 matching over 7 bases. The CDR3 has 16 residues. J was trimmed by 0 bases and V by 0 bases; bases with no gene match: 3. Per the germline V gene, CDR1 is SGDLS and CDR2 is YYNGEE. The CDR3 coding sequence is TGTGCCAGCAGCGTAGGCGGGGGTCGCTCCTACAATGAGCAGTTCTTC. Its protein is CASSVGGGRSYNEQFF.

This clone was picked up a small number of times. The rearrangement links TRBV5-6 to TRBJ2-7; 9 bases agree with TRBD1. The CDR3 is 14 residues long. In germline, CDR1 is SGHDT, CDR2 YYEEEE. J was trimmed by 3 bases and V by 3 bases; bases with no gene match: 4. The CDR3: CASSSPGQGYEQYV. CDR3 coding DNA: TGTGCCAGCAGCTCCCCGGGACAGGGCTACGAGCAGTACGTC.

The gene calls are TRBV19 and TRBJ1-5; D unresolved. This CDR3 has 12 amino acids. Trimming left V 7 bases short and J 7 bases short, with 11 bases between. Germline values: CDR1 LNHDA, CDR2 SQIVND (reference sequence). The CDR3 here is CASTGLGQPQHF. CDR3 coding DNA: TGTGCCAGTACAGGCTTGGGCCAGCCCCAGCATTTT.

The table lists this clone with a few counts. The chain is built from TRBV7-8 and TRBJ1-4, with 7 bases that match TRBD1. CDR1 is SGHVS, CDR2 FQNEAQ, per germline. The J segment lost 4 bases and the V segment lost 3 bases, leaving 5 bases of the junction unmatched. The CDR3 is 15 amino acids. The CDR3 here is CASSFNRGINEKLFF. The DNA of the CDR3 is TGTGCCAGCAGCTTTAACAGGGGCATTAATGAAAAACTGTTTTTT.

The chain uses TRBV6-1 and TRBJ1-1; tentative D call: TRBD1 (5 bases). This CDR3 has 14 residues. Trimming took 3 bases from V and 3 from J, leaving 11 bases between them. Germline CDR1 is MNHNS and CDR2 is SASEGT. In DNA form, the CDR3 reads TGTGCCAGCAGTGAGTGGGGGGGGGACACTGAAGCTTTCTTT. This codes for CASSEWGGDTEAFF.

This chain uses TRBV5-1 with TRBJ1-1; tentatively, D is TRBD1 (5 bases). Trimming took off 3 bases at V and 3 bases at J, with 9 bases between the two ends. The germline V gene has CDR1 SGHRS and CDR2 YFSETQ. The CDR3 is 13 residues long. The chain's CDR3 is CASSSLGDTEAFF. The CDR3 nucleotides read TGCGCCAGCAGCTCCTTAGGGGACACTGAAGCTTTCTTT.

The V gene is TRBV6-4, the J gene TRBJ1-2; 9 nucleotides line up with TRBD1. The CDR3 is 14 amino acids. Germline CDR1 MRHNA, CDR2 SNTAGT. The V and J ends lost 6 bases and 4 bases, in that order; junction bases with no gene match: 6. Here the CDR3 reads CASSPDRGGYGYTF. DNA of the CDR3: TGTGCCAGCAGCCCGGACAGGGGTGGCTATGGCTACACCTTC.

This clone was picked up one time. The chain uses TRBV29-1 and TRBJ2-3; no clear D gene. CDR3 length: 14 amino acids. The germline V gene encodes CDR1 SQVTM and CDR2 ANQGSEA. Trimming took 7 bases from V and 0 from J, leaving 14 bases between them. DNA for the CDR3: TGCAGCGGAGATACCTCCTCTAGCACAGATACGCAGTATTTT. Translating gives CSGDTSSSTDTQYF.

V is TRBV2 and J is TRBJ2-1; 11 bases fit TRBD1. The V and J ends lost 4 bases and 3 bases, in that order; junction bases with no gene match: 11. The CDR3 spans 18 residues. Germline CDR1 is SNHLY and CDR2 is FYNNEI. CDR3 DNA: TGTGCCAGCAGTGTCGGGACAGGGGGAATAGGGTTCTACAATGAGCAGTTCTTC. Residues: CASSVGTGGIGFYNEQFF.

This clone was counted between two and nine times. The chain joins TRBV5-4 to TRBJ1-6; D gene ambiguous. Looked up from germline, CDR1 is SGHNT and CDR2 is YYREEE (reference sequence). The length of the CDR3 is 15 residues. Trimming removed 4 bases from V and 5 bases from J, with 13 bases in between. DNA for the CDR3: TGTGCCAGCAGCCTATGGGCAGTCGATAATTCACCCCTCCACTTT. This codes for CASSLWAVDNSPLHF. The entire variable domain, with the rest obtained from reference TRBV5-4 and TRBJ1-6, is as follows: ETGVTQSPTHLIKTRGQQVTLRCSSQSGHNTVSWYQQALGQGPQFIFQYYREEENGRGNFPPRFSGLQFPNYSSELNVNALELDDSALYLCASSLWAVDNSPLHFGNGTRLTVT.

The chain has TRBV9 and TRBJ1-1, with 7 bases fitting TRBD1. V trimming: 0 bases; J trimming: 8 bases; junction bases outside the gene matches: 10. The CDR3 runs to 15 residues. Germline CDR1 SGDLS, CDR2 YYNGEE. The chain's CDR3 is CASSVGRVTGTEAFF. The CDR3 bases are TGTGCCAGCAGCGTAGGTAGAGTGACAGGGACCGAAGCTTTCTTT.

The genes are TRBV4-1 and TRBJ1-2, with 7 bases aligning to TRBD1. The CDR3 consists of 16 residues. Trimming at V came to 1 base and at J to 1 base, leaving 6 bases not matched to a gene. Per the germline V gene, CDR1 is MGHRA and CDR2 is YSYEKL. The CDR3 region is CASSQVGGGDNYGYTF. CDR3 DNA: TGCGCCAGCAGCCAAGTCGGAGGGGGCGATAACTATGGCTACACCTTC.

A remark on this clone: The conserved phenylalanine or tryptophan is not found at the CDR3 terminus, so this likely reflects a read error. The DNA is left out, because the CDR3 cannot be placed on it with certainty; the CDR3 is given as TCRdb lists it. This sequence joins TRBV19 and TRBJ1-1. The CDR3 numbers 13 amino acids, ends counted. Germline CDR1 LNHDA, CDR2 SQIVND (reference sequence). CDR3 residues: CASSSSKLGSSPL.

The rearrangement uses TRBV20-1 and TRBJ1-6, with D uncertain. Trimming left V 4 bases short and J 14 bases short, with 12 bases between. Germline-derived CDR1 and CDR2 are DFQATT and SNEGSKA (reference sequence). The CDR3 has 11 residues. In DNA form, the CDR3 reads TGCAGTGCTAATGCGGGATCAACCCTCCACTTT. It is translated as CSANAGSTLHF.

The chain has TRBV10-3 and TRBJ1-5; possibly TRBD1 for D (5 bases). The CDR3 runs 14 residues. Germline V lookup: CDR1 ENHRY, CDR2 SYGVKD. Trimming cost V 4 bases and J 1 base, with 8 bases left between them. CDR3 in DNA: TGTGCCATCAGTGCGACAGAAAGCAATCAGCCCCAGCATTTT. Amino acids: CAISATESNQPQHF.